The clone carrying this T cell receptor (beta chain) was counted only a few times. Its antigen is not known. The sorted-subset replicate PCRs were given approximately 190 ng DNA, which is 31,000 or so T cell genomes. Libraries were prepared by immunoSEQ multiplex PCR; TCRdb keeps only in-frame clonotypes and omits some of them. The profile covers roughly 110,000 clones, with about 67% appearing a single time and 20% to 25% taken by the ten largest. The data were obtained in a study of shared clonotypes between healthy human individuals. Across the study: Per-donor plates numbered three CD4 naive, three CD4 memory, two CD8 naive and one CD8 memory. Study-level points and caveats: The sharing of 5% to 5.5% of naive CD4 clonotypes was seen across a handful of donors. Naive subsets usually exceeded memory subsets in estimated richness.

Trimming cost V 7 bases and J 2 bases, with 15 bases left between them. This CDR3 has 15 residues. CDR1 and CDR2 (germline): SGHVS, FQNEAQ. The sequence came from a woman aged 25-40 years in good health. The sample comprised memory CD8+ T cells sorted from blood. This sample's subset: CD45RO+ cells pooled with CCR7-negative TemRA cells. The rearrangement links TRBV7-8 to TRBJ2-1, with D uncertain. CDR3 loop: CASTLDQTAYNEQFF. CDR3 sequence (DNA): TGTGCCAGCACCCTAGACCAAACTGCCTACAATGAGCAGTTCTTC.